This passage covers 32 T cell receptor beta chains from one sample sequenced in a study of blood T cell repertoires in COVID-19. TCRdb's copy holds only in-frame clones and misses some; the assay was immunoSEQ multiplex PCR. The table includes 19,000 or so clones, roughly 85% detected once. Sequenced: peripheral blood. These receptors were obtained from a man older than 75 with acute or convalescent COVID-19.

The chain employs TRBV12-3 or TRBV12-4 and TRBJ1-2, with D possibly being TRBD1 (5 bases). V lost 6 bases to trimming and J lost 2 bases, with 10 bases between them. The CDR3 extends over 13 amino acids. CDR3 loop: CASRAGGNYGYTF. CDR3 coding DNA: TGTGCCAGCAGAGCCGGGGGGAACTATGGCTACACCTTC.

The chain has TRBV11-3 and TRBJ2-5, with D unresolved. This CDR3 spans 13 amino acids. Germline loops: CDR1 SGHNT, CDR2 YENEEA. With 2 bases removed from V and 5 bases from J, the gap between germline ends came to 9 bases. Here the CDR3 reads CASSLTLGETQYF. The CDR3 nucleotides read TGTGCCAGCAGCTTAACTCTAGGCGAGACCCAGTACTTC.

The V gene is TRBV9, the J gene TRBJ2-3; TRBD2 matches at 12 bases. Germline V gene lookup returns CDR1 SGDLS and CDR2 YYNGEE. The junction had 9 bases not matched to a gene; V was cut back by 4 bases and J by 6 bases. The CDR3 sequence is 16 residues long. CDR3 coding DNA: TGTGCCAGCAGCACCTCTAGCGGGGGGGCCGCGGATACGCAGTATTTT. Translated: CASSTSSGGAADTQYF.

The chain employs TRBV10-3 and TRBJ2-3; tentative D call: TRBD1 (5 bases). Germline assignment: CDR1 ENHRY and CDR2 SYGVKD. Trimming took off 2 bases at V and 4 bases at J, with 7 bases between the two ends. The CDR3 loop spans 13 amino acids. The CDR3 sequence: CAISEGAADTQYF. As DNA, the CDR3 is TGTGCCATCAGTGAGGGGGCAGCAGATACGCAGTATTTT.

This clone came up once. This chain joins TRBV7-2 and TRBJ1-5; perhaps TRBD1 as D (5 bases). CDR1 is SGHTA, CDR2 FQGNSA, per germline. V dropped 3 bases and J dropped 4 bases, with 13 bases sitting between them. This CDR3 contains 15 residues. As DNA, the CDR3 is TGTGCCAGCAGCTTGGGTCGACAGACGAATCAGCCCCAGCATTTT. Translated, it gives CASSLGRQTNQPQHF. Full variable domain (remainder filled in from reference TRBV7-2 and TRBJ1-5): GAGVSQSPSNKVTEKGKDVELRCDPISGHTALYWYRQSLGQGLEFLIYFQGNSAPDKSGLPSDRFSAERTGGSVSTLTIQRTQQEDSAVYLCASSLGRQTNQPQHFGDGTRLSIL.

This chain links TRBV6-5 with TRBJ1-2, with 8 bases aligning to TRBD1. J was trimmed by 7 bases and V by 6 bases; bases with no gene match: 7. This CDR3 has 13 residues. Per the germline V gene, CDR1 is MNHEY and CDR2 is SVGAGI. The CDR3 DNA is TGTGCCAGCAGCTTGGACAGGGCCTTTGGCTACACCTTC. Residues: CASSLDRAFGYTF.

This sequence joins TRBV2 and TRBJ1-1; no clear D gene. Trimming cost V 3 bases and J 6 bases, with 8 bases left between them. Germline lookup yields CDR1 SNHLY and CDR2 FYNNEI. This CDR3 comprises 12 residues. CDR3 in DNA: TGTGCCAGCAGTGATGTCTTTTCTGAAGCTTTCTTT. It translates to CASSDVFSEAFF.

V and J are TRBV18 and TRBJ2-7; a weak D match, TRBD2 (6 bases). Germline CDR1 is KGHSH and CDR2 is LQKENI. Deletions cut 0 bases from V and 3 bases from J, with 6 bases between. The CDR3 length is 13 residues. The CDR3 sequence is CASSPPGLYEQYF. The CDR3 coding sequence is TGTGCCAGCTCACCACCGGGACTCTACGAGCAGTACTTC.

The chain is built from TRBV19 and TRBJ1-5, with D possibly matching TRBD1 (6 bases). CDR1 and CDR2 from the germline V gene are LNHDA and SQIVND (reference sequence). The CDR3 covers 15 residues. Trimming cost V 7 bases and J 3 bases, with 16 bases left between them. CDR3 sequence reads: CASNRGRGINQPQHF. The CDR3 DNA is TGTGCCAGTAACCGGGGGAGGGGGATCAATCAGCCCCAGCATTTT.

Comments on this clone: The junction and the germline gene differ at one end; a read error may be behind it. The V call is TRBV28, the J call TRBJ1-2; 8 bases agree with TRBD1. The length of the CDR3 is 12 residues. Germline V gives CDR1 MDHEN, CDR2 SYDVKM. CDR3 loop: CASSHPDREQGF. CDR3 DNA: TGTGCCAGCAGCCACCCGGACAGGGAACAAGGCTTC.

This clone was counted once. The genes are TRBV4-3 and TRBJ2-3, with D perhaps TRBD1 (5 bases). The V end lost 4 bases, the J end lost 3 bases, and 17 bases lay between the germline ends. The CDR3 is 16 residues long. CDR1 is LGHNA, CDR2 YSLEER, per germline. CDR3 nucleotides: TGCGCCAGCAGCCGCTTCGGCAGGGCTGCGACAGATACGCAGTATTTT. Residues: CASSRFGRAATDTQYF.

The V gene is TRBV4-1, the J gene TRBJ2-3; TRBD2 matches at 14 bases. Germline V lookup: CDR1 MGHRA, CDR2 YSYEKL. V lost 2 bases to trimming and J lost 2 bases; unmatched junction nucleotides: 3. CDR3 length: 17 residues. The CDR3 region has the DNA TGCGCCAGCAGCCAACGACTAGCGGGGGGGTACACAGATACGCAGTATTTT. Translation gives CASSQRLAGGYTDTQYF.

This clone was observed a handful of times. This chain connects TRBV7-3 to TRBJ2-1; 9 positions agree with TRBD1. Germline CDR1 and CDR2: SGHTA and FQGTGA. Trimming removed 5 bases from V and 5 bases from J; junction bases left unmatched: 4. The CDR3 runs to 14 residues. The CDR3 sequence: CASSVGQGHNEQFF. The CDR3 nucleotides are TGTGCCAGCAGCGTGGGACAGGGACACAATGAGCAGTTCTTC.

V is TRBV18 and J is TRBJ2-7, with TRBD1 matching 9 bases. The V and J ends lost 3 bases and 2 bases, in that order; junction bases with no gene match: 2. CDR3 size: 14 residues. Germline V gene data show CDR1 as KGHSH and CDR2 as LQKENI. The CDR3 protein is CASSPRTGAYEQYF. CDR3 nucleotides: TGTGCCAGCTCACCGAGGACAGGGGCCTACGAGCAGTACTTC.

This clone was counted a single time. The V call is TRBV19, the J call TRBJ1-6; possibly TRBD1 for D (6 bases). CDR3 size: 16 residues. V was clipped by 1 base and J by 6 bases, with 13 bases between them. Germline V gene lookup returns CDR1 LNHDA and CDR2 SQIVND (reference sequence). CDR3 loop: CASSIGVGTPNSPLHF. The CDR3, as DNA: TGTGCCAGTAGTATAGGAGTCGGGACACCTAATTCACCCCTCCACTTT.

Remarks on this clone: Sequence at one end of the junction differs from germline and may be a read error. The chain links TRBV19 to TRBJ1-1; D is ambiguous. The CDR3 loop spans 14 amino acids. Per germline, CDR1 LNHDA and CDR2 SQIVND (reference sequence). The CDR3 here is CASSVRAVNTEAFF. The CDR3 DNA reads as TGTGCGAGTAGTGTACGAGCGGTTAACACTGAAGCTTTCTTT.

The gene calls are TRBV5-1 and TRBJ1-1; D possibly corresponds to TRBD1 (6 bases). Deletions cut 4 bases from V and 0 bases from J, with 13 bases between. CDR1 SGHRS and CDR2 YFSETQ come from the germline V gene. The CDR3 sequence is 15 residues long. DNA for the CDR3: TGCGCCAGCAGCCCAGAGGGGGACATGAACACTGAAGCTTTCTTT. As protein: CASSPEGDMNTEAFF.

The V and J genes are TRBV3-1 (or the pseudogene TRBV3-2) and TRBJ1-6, with unresolved D. Germline values: CDR1 LGHDT, CDR2 YNNKEL (reference sequence). Between the trimmed V and J ends, which lost 1 base and 10 bases, there was a span of 17 bases. CDR3 length: 16 amino acids. CDR3 loop: CASSQVFGGRGSPLHF. The CDR3 DNA sequence: TGTGCCAGCAGCCAAGTGTTTGGAGGGAGAGGGTCACCCCTCCACTTT.

This clone appeared a single time. The J gene is TRBJ2-5, the V gene TRBV7-7; no clear D gene. The CDR3 has 14 residues. The V gene lost 5 bases and the J gene lost 1 base, with 11 bases spanning the gap. Germline CDR1 is SSHAT and CDR2 is FNYEAQ (reference sequence). CDR3 sequence: CASSPIGFQETQYF. The CDR3, as DNA: TGTGCCAGCAGCCCGATCGGTTTCCAAGAGACCCAGTACTTC. Looking up the rest from reference TRBV7-7 and TRBJ2-5 gives the full variable domain: GAGVSQSPRYKVTKRGQDVTLRCDPISSHATLYWYQQALGQGPEFLTYFNYEAQPDKSGLPSDRFSAERPEGSISTLTIQRTEQRDSAMYRCASSPIGFQETQYFGPGTRLLVL.

The CDR3 spells CASSPDINSPLHF. DNA for the CDR3: TGTGCCAGCTCACCCGACATTAATTCACCCCTCCACTTT. This chain links TRBV18 with TRBJ1-6; D ambiguous. V lost 3 bases and J lost 6, with 6 bases in between. Germline-derived CDR1 and CDR2 are KGHSH and LQKENI. The CDR3 has 13 amino acids. The complete variable domain, with remaining parts taken from reference TRBV18 and TRBJ1-6, reads NAGVMQNPRHLVRRRGQEARLRCSPMKGHSHVYWYRQLPEEGLKFMVYLQKENIIDESGMPKERFSAEFPKEGPSILRIQQVVRGDSAAYFCASSPDINSPLHFGNGTRLTVT.

V is TRBV14 and J is TRBJ2-2, with D maybe TRBD1 (5 bases). Germline loops: CDR1 SGHDN, CDR2 FVKESK. This CDR3 spans 15 amino acids. V lost 3 bases, J lost 0 bases, and 8 bases lay in between. DNA for the CDR3: TGTGCCAGCAGCCAGTACAGGACGAACACCGGGGAGCTGTTTTTT. Translated, it gives CASSQYRTNTGELFF.

The chain recombines TRBV28 with TRBJ1-2; the D is unclear. Germline-derived CDR1 and CDR2 are MDHEN and SYDVKM. V was shortened by 5 bases and J by 1 base, with 14 bases between the two germline ends. The CDR3 totals 15 residues. The CDR3 nucleotides read TGTGCCAGCAGTCCCTTTACCGGGTATAACTATGGCTACACCTTC. Its protein is CASSPFTGYNYGYTF.

This rearrangement joins TRBV30 to TRBJ2-2; D is unresolved. With 8 bases removed from V and 0 bases from J, the gap between germline ends came to 13 bases. This CDR3 spans 14 amino acids. Germline-derived CDR1 and CDR2 are GTSNPN and SVGIG (reference sequence). In DNA, the CDR3 is TGTGCCGGTCGGAGTGAGTCGAACACCGGGGAGCTGTTTTTT. This sequence encodes CAGRSESNTGELFF. The variable domain in full, with the rest retrieved from reference TRBV30 and TRBJ2-2, is SQTIHQWPATLVQPVGSPLSLECTVEGTSNPNLYWYRQAAGRGLQLLFYSVGIGQISSEVPQNLSASRPQDRQFILSSKKLLLSDSGFYLCAGRSESNTGELFFGEGSRLTVL.

J is TRBJ2-7 and V is TRBV24-1; 9 positions match TRBD1. Germline CDR1 and CDR2: KGHDR and SFDVKD. With V trimmed by 3 bases and J by 3 bases, 8 bases remained unmatched. The CDR3 length is 16 residues. The CDR3 spells CATSDPGQGTIYEQYF. The CDR3 region has the DNA TGTGCCACCAGTGATCCGGGACAGGGAACGATCTACGAGCAGTACTTC.

This rearrangement joins TRBV15 to TRBJ1-2; TRBD1 matches at 9 bases. J lost 5 bases, V lost 8 bases, and 9 bases had no gene match. Per germline, CDR1 LNHNV and CDR2 YYDKDF (reference sequence). This CDR3 contains 14 residues. Written as DNA, the CDR3 is TGTGCCACCCAGTCAAGAGGGACAGGGTATGGCTACACCTTC. This gives the protein CATQSRGTGYGYTF.

This chain links TRBV27 with TRBJ2-7; D is possibly TRBD2 (6 bases). The V end lost 3 bases, the J end lost 5 bases, and 20 bases lay between the germline ends. CDR1 and CDR2 from the germline V gene are MNHEY and SMNVEV (reference sequence). This CDR3 region has 16 residues. This chain's CDR3 is CASSFPWAGLGDEQYF. The DNA of the CDR3 is TGTGCCAGCAGTTTCCCATGGGCGGGGCTAGGTGACGAGCAGTACTTC.

This clone was seen just once. V usage is TRBV13 and J usage is TRBJ1-6, with 9 bases aligning to TRBD1. Germline values: CDR1 PRHDT, CDR2 FYEKMQ (reference sequence). V dropped 7 bases and J dropped 7; count of bases not matched to a gene: 2. The CDR3 is made up of 13 amino acids. CDR3: CASTGTGNSPLHF. The CDR3 coding sequence is TGTGCCAGCACCGGGACAGGGAATTCACCCCTCCACTTT. The full variable domain, rest sourced from reference TRBV13 and TRBJ1-6, is AAGVIQSPRHLIKEKRETATLKCYPIPRHDTVYWYQQGPGQDPQFLISFYEKMQSDKGSIPDRFSAQQFSDYHSELNMSSLELGDSALYFCASTGTGNSPLHFGNGTRLTVT.

The rearrangement joins TRBV12-3 or TRBV12-4 to TRBJ2-1; the D gene is possibly TRBD1 (5 bases). The CDR3 length is 13 residues. The ends were cut back, 2 bases at V and 7 bases at J, with 9 bases in the middle. In DNA form, the CDR3 reads TGTGCCAGCAGTTTAAACAGGTGGAATGAGCAGTTCTTC. As protein: CASSLNRWNEQFF.

This clone was seen a single time. V usage is TRBV6-5 and J usage is TRBJ1-1; D is undetermined. This CDR3 spans 14 amino acids. Trimming shortened V by 0 bases and J by 2 bases, and 7 bases separated the two germline ends. The germline gives CDR1 MNHEY, CDR2 SVGAGI. CDR3 nucleotide sequence: TGTGCCAGCAGTTACTCGTCCGTTAACACTGAAGCTTTCTTT. It specifies CASSYSSVNTEAFF.

This clone appeared a few times. The chain uses TRBV4-1 and TRBJ2-1; TRBD2 matches at 12 bases. Germline assignment: CDR1 MGHRA and CDR2 YSYEKL. The CDR3 length is 16 residues. J lost 4 bases, V lost 1 base, and 2 bases had no gene match. DNA for the CDR3: TGCGCCAGCAGCCAAGGACTAGCGGGGGTTTACAATGAGCAGTTCTTC. Translating gives CASSQGLAGVYNEQFF.

The genes are TRBV11-2 and TRBJ1-6; D remains unclear. The CDR3 runs to 14 residues. Trimming pared 3 bases from V and 7 bases from J, leaving 10 bases between. Germline CDR1 reads SGHAT; CDR2 reads FQNNGV. The CDR3 nucleotides read TGTGCCAGCAGCTTCAATCCCAGGAATTCACCCCTCCACTTT. It encodes CASSFNPRNSPLHF.

The chain links TRBV5-6 to TRBJ1-4; a weak D match, TRBD1 (6 bases). Trimming cost V 3 bases and J 6 bases, with 12 bases left between them. Germline V CDR1 and CDR2: SGHDT, YYEEEE. The CDR3 loop spans 14 amino acids. The CDR3 spells CASSSLGGDEKLFF. Written as DNA, the CDR3 is TGTGCCAGCAGCTCTTTAGGGGGTGATGAAAAACTGTTTTTT.